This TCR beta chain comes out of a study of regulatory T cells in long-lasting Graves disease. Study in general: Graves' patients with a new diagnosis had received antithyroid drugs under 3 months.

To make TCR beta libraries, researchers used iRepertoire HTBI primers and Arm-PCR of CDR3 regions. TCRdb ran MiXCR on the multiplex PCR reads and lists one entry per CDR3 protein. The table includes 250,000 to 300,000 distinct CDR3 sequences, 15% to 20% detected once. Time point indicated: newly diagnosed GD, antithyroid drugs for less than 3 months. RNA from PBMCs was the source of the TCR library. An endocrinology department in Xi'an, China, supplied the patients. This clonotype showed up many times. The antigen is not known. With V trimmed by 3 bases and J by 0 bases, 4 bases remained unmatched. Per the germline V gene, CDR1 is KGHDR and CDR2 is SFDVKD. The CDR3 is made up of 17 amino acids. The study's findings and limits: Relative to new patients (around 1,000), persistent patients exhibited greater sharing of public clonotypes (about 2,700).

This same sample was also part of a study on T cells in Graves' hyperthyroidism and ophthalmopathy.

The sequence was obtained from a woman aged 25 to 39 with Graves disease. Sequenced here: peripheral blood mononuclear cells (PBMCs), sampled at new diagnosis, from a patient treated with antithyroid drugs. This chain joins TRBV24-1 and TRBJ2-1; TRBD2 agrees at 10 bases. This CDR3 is CATSDASSGGSYNEQFF. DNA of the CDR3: TGTGCCACCAGTGATGCCTCTAGCGGGGGCTCCTACAATGAGCAGTTCTTC.